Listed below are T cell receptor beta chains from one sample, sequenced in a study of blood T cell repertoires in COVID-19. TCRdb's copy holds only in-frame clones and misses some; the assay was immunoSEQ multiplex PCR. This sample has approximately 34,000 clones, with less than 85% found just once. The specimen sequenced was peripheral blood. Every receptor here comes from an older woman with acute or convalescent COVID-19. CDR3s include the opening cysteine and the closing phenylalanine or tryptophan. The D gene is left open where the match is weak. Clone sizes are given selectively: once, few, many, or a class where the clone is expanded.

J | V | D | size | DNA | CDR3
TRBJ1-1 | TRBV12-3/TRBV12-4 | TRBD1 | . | TGTGCCAGCAGTTTAAGGACAGGAGCTTTCTTT | CASSLRTGAFF
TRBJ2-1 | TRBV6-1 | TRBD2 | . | TGTGCCAGCAGTGAAGCCGGGGTGTTAGCGGGTGCCTACAATGAGCAGTTCTTC | CASSEAGVLAGAYNEQFF
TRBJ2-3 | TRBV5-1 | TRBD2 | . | TGCGCCAGCAGCTTGGGAAGCGGGAGGGCCGATACGCAGTATTTT | CASSLGSGRADTQYF
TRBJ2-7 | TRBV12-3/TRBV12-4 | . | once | TGTGCCAGCAGTTTCCCTTTCTACGAGCAGTACTTC | CASSFPFYEQYF
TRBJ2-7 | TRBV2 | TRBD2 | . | TGTGCCAGCAGTGAAAGGCTAGCGGGAGTTCTTTACGAGCAGTACTTC | CASSERLAGVLYEQYF
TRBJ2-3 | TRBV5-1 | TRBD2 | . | TGCGCCAGCAGCCCATCCGGGACTAGCGGGGGGCCATACACAGATACGCAGTATTTT | CASSPSGTSGGPYTDTQYF
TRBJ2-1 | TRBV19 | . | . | TGTGCCAGTAACACGGCAGGCCCAAGCTCCTACAATGAGCAGTTCTTC | CASNTAGPSSYNEQFF
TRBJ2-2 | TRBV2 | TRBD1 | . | TGTGCCAGCGGGACAGGTTGGAACACCGGGGAGCTGTTTTTT | CASGTGWNTGELFF
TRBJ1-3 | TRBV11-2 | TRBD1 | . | TGTGCCAGCAGCCTCGGGACAGAAGGAAACACCATATATTTT | CASSLGTEGNTIYF
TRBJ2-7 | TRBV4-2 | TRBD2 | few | TGTGCCAGCAGCCAAGATCTGGCGGGAGGACGCGAGCAGTACTTC | CASSQDLAGGREQYF
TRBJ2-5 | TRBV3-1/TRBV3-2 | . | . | TGTGCCAGCAGCCGTGGAGAGGCTTTAGAGACCCAGTACTTC | CASSRGEALETQYF
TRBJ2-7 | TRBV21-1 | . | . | TGTGCCAGCAGCAAAGAGTCGGGACTAGCTCTCTACGAGCAGTACTTC | CASSKESGLALYEQYF
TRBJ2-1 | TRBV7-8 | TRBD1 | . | TGTGCCAGCAGCCACTTGACAGGGTACAATGAGCAGTTCTTC | CASSHLTGYNEQFF
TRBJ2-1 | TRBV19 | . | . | TGTGCCAGTAGTCCCGCCTCTCTTGTCGCGTCACCCTACAATGAGCAGTTCTTC | CASSPASLVASPYNEQFF
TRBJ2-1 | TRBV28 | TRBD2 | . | TGTGCCAGCAGAGTCCTTCCGGGACTAGATCTCAATGAGCAGTTCTTC | CASRVLPGLDLNEQFF
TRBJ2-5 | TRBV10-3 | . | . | TGTGCCATCAGTGAATCGCAGACAGTTCGCTTTCAAGAGACCCAGTACTTC | CAISESQTVRFQETQYF
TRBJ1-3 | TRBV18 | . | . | TGTGCCAGCTCACCTACAGCGGCTGGAAACACCATATATTTT | CASSPTAAGNTIYF
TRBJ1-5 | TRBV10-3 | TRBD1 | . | TGTGCCATCAGTGTGGGACAGGAGTTAAATCAGCCCCAGCATTTT | CAISVGQELNQPQHF
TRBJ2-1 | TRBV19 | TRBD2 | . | TGTGCCAGTAGTATAGGGACGCGGGGGGGCTACAATGAGCAGTTCTTC | CASSIGTRGGYNEQFF